The 29 T cell receptor beta chains below were found in one sample sequenced in a study of blood T cell repertoires in COVID-19. The method was immunoSEQ multiplex PCR; TCRdb's version includes in-frame clones alone and lacks a portion of them. In the table there are roughly 430,000 clones, about 88% of which are singletons. The sample taken for sequencing was PBMCs or T cells enriched from blood (not recorded which). The origin of the receptors is a young woman who had been exposed to COVID-19.

This chain joins TRBV6-5 and TRBJ1-1; D unresolved. The CDR3 loop spans 13 amino acids. The germline V gene has CDR1 MNHEY and CDR2 SVGAGI. V was pared by 7 bases and J by 1 base, with 10 bases between. The CDR3 DNA follows: TGTGCCAGCATGTGGGAGACGAACACTGAAGCTTTCTTT. It encodes CASMWETNTEAFF.

The V call is TRBV2, the J call TRBJ2-2; TRBD2 matches 9 bases. The ends lost 6 bases at V and 5 bases at J; junction bases unmatched: 4. The V gene's germline CDR1 is SNHLY and CDR2 FYNNEI. CDR3 length: 14 residues. CDR3 nucleotides: TGTGCCAGCAGGGGAGCGGGGGGAACCGGGGAGCTGTTTTTT. Protein: CASRGAGGTGELFF.

The chain uses TRBV4-3 and TRBJ2-3, with D hard to call. The CDR3 is 13 residues long. V lost 0 bases, J lost 6 bases, and 7 bases lay in between. Germline V gene lookup returns CDR1 LGHNA and CDR2 YSLEER. The CDR3 nucleotides are TGCGCCAGCAGCCAAGAAGGAGCGGATACGCAGTATTTT. Its translation: CASSQEGADTQYF.

This rearrangement joins TRBV2 to TRBJ1-1; TRBD1 is a possible D gene (5 bases). The CDR3 length is 14 residues. Germline CDR1 reads SNHLY; CDR2 reads FYNNEI. Trimming took off 5 bases at V and 7 bases at J, with 17 bases between the two ends. This chain's CDR3 is CASSSGTFSNEAFF. DNA of the CDR3: TGTGCCAGCAGTTCCGGGACTTTCTCCAATGAAGCTTTCTTT.

The rearrangement links TRBV7-2 to TRBJ1-3, with 12 bases aligning to TRBD1. This CDR3 has 17 residues. Per germline, CDR1 SGHTA and CDR2 FQGNSA. Trimming took 5 bases from V and 1 from J; bases not matched to a gene: 6. The CDR3 bases are TGTGCCAGCAGCCTCCGGGGACAGGGGGCTTCTGGAAACACCATATATTTT. It encodes CASSLRGQGASGNTIYF. Based on the CDR3 plus reference TRBV7-2 and TRBJ1-3, the full variable domain is GAGVSQSPSNKVTEKGKDVELRCDPISGHTALYWYRQSLGQGLEFLIYFQGNSAPDKSGLPSDRFSAERTGGSVSTLTIQRTQQEDSAVYLCASSLRGQGASGNTIYFGEGSWLTVV.

The J gene is TRBJ2-1, the V gene TRBV5-6, with D maybe TRBD1 (5 bases). The germline V and J ends were trimmed by 0 bases and 10 bases, with 11 bases remaining between them. The CDR3 has 13 residues. CDR1 and CDR2 from the germline V gene are SGHDT and YYEEEE. The CDR3 DNA reads as TGTGCCAGCAGCTTGGGTTTGACAGCGGAGCAGTTCTTC. This translates into CASSLGLTAEQFF.

The CDR3 bases are TGTGCCAGCAGTTTATGGCAGGGGATCGGCTACACCTTC. It encodes CASSLWQGIGYTF. J is TRBJ1-2 and V is TRBV12-3 or TRBV12-4; a possible D gene is TRBD1 (6 bases). Trimming shortened V by 2 bases and J by 8 bases, and 12 bases separated the two germline ends. The CDR3 runs to 13 residues.

The chain uses TRBV27 and TRBJ1-1; perhaps TRBD1 as D (6 bases). Trimming left V 4 bases short and J 1 base short, with 10 bases between. The CDR3 spans 14 residues. Germline V lookup: CDR1 MNHEY, CDR2 SMNVEV (reference sequence). The CDR3: CASSWRRGNTEAFF. The DNA of the CDR3 is TGTGCCAGCAGTTGGCGCAGGGGGAACACTGAAGCTTTCTTT.

The gene calls are TRBV5-6 and TRBJ1-6, with 7 bases identical to TRBD1. In germline, CDR1 is SGHDT, CDR2 YYEEEE. The CDR3 runs 14 residues. Germline trimming cut 4 bases from V and 9 bases from J; bases unmatched to any gene: 7. CDR3: CASSTQGVGSPLHF. The CDR3 DNA reads as TGTGCCAGCAGCACGCAGGGGGTCGGTTCACCCCTCCACTTT.

This sequence joins TRBV4-3 and TRBJ2-1, with a tentative D call TRBD1 (6 bases). The CDR3 sequence is 14 residues long. V was cut by 5 bases and J by 3 bases, with 11 bases left in between. Germline V gives CDR1 LGHNA, CDR2 YSLEER. The CDR3 protein is CASSSRGNYNEQFF. The CDR3 bases are TGCGCCAGCAGCTCAAGGGGGAACTACAATGAGCAGTTCTTC.

This rearrangement joins TRBV27 to TRBJ1-1; tentatively, D is TRBD1 (6 bases). V lost 0 bases to trimming and J lost 3 bases, with 11 bases between them. The germline CDR1 and CDR2 sequences are MNHEY and SMNVEV (reference sequence). This CDR3 has 15 amino acids. CDR3 nucleotide sequence: TGTGCCAGCAGTTTATCGAATGGACAGTACACTGAAGCTTTCTTT. Its protein product is CASSLSNGQYTEAFF.

The chain links TRBV11-2 to TRBJ2-7; 14 positions agree with TRBD2. Germline CDR1 and CDR2: SGHAT and FQNNGV. V lost 1 base, J lost 3 bases, and 5 bases stayed unmatched. The CDR3 extends over 17 amino acids. The CDR3 loop reads CASSLGRGLAGVYEQYF. CDR3 bases: TGTGCCAGCAGCTTAGGGCGGGGACTAGCGGGGGTCTACGAGCAGTACTTC.

V is TRBV28 and J is TRBJ2-7; 11 bases are shared with TRBD2. The V gene's germline CDR1 is MDHEN and CDR2 SYDVKM. V trimming: 1 base; J trimming: 7 bases; junction bases outside the gene matches: 9. This CDR3 contains 16 residues. CDR3 sequence: CASSLYRLAGGSEQYF. CDR3 nucleotides: TGTGCCAGCAGTTTATATCGCCTAGCGGGAGGTTCGGAGCAGTACTTC. Drawing the rest from reference TRBV28 and TRBJ2-7, the complete variable domain is DVKVTQSSRYLVKRTGEKVFLECVQDMDHENMFWYRQDPGLGLRLIYFSYDVKMKEKGDIPEGYSVSREKKERFSLILESASTNQTSMYLCASSLYRLAGGSEQYFGPGTRLTVT.

The genes are TRBV30 and TRBJ2-2; the D is unclear. This CDR3 spans 16 amino acids. The germline gives CDR1 GTSNPN, CDR2 SVGIG (reference sequence). V was pared by 2 bases and J by 0 bases, with 13 bases between. The CDR3 is CAWSPGPQANTGELFF. CDR3 DNA sequence: TGTGCCTGGAGTCCCGGTCCGCAAGCGAACACCGGGGAGCTGTTTTTT.

The chain uses TRBV10-3 and TRBJ2-6; TRBD1 aligns across 8 bases. The germline gives CDR1 ENHRY, CDR2 SYGVKD. V was pared by 8 bases and J by 1 base, with 13 bases of the junction left unmatched. The CDR3 loop spans 18 amino acids. CDR3 loop: CAIRASGTGGSGANVLTF. DNA for the CDR3: TGTGCCATCCGGGCCTCCGGGACAGGAGGATCTGGGGCCAACGTCCTGACTTTC.

This chain uses TRBV5-8 with TRBJ1-3; 8 nucleotides line up with TRBD1. Trimming cost V 2 bases and J 0 bases; bases outside gene matches: 10. The CDR3 has 18 residues. Germline CDR1 reads SGHTS; CDR2 reads YDEGEE. The CDR3 DNA is TGTGCCAGCAGCTTAGGGCAGGGGGCGAAAAACTCTGGAAACACCATATATTTT. Translation: CASSLGQGAKNSGNTIYF.

The chain couples TRBV11-2 to TRBJ2-3, with 8 bases identical to TRBD2. The CDR3 sequence is 17 residues long. V shed 6 bases and J 2 bases; nucleotides not matched to a gene: 13. Per the germline V gene, CDR1 is SGHAT and CDR2 is FQNNGV. The CDR3 loop is CASRPLGGEGVTDTQYF. CDR3 nucleotides: TGTGCCAGCAGGCCTCTCGGGGGGGAGGGGGTCACAGATACGCAGTATTTT. Combining the CDR3 with reference TRBV11-2 and TRBJ2-3 gives the whole variable domain EAGVAQSPRYKIIEKRQSVAFWCNPISGHATLYWYQQILGQGPKLLIQFQNNGVVDDSQLPKDRFSAERLKGVDSTLKIQPAKLEDSAVYLCASRPLGGEGVTDTQYFGPGTRLTVL.

Points on this clone: At one end, the junction sequence differs from germline, possibly due to a read error. This chain uses TRBV7-7 with TRBJ1-3; D not resolved. CDR1 and CDR2 (germline): SSHAT, FNYEAQ (reference sequence). The CDR3 has 15 residues. CDR3 residues: CASSPTFTSGNTIYF. The DNA for the CDR3 is TGTGCTAGCAGTCCGACATTTACCTCTGGAAACACCATATATTTT.

In this sample, this clone turned up many times. The V and J genes are TRBV7-3 and TRBJ2-3, with D unclear. The germline V and J ends were trimmed by 2 bases and 1 base, with 4 bases remaining between them. Germline CDR1 and CDR2: SGHTA and FQGTGA. This CDR3 contains 13 residues. The CDR3 region has the DNA TGTGCCAGCAGCTTACAGGGCACAGATACGCAGTATTTT. Amino acids: CASSLQGTDTQYF.

The chain links TRBV18 to TRBJ2-7, with 12 nucleotides matching TRBD2. V gave up 6 bases and J gave up 4 bases; unmatched junction bases: 16. Germline CDR1 is KGHSH and CDR2 is LQKENI. CDR3 length equals 18 residues. CDR3 bases: TGTGCCAGCTCGGACGTTTCTAGCGGGAGGGCTGTTTCGTACGAGCAGTACTTC. Translation: CASSDVSSGRAVSYEQYF.

V usage is TRBV11-2 and J usage is TRBJ1-2; 8 bases line up with TRBD1. CDR3 length: 15 amino acids. The ends lost 6 bases at V and 2 bases at J; junction bases unmatched: 8. The germline gives CDR1 SGHAT, CDR2 FQNNGV. The CDR3 bases are TGTGCCAGCAGTGGGGGAGCAGGGGGCAACTATGGCTACACCTTC. The encoded protein is CASSGGAGGNYGYTF.

The J gene is TRBJ1-3, the V gene TRBV29-1; no firm D call. This CDR3 has 13 amino acids. The V end was cut by 6 bases, the J end by 0 bases, with 9 bases between. The germline CDR1 and CDR2 sequences are SQVTM and ANQGSEA. The CDR3 region is CSVSRDSGNTIYF. CDR3 sequence (DNA): TGCAGCGTCTCGCGAGACTCTGGAAACACCATATATTTT.

The chain is built from TRBV6-2 or TRBV6-3 and TRBJ2-7, with 9 bases lining up with TRBD1. J lost 5 bases, V lost 5 bases, and 7 bases had no gene match. This CDR3 is built from 14 residues. Germline V gene lookup returns CDR1 MNHEY and CDR2 SVGEGT. The DNA for the CDR3 is TGTGCCAGCAGTCAGCCGGGACAGGGAAACGAGCAGTACTTC. The encoded protein is CASSQPGQGNEQYF.

This chain links TRBV24-1 with TRBJ2-1, with TRBD2 as a possible D gene (7 bases). Germline loops: CDR1 KGHDR, CDR2 SFDVKD. This CDR3 has 13 residues. The germline V and J ends were trimmed by 9 bases and 9 bases, with 17 bases remaining between them. CDR3 in amino acids: CATSLWGGPEQFF. Written as DNA, the CDR3 is TGTGCCACCTCTCTCTGGGGGGGCCCTGAGCAGTTCTTC.

This chain connects TRBV2 to TRBJ2-1; 7 bases line up with TRBD2. The germline V gene encodes CDR1 SNHLY and CDR2 FYNNEI. The CDR3 runs 14 residues. The J segment lost 8 bases and the V segment lost 8 bases, leaving 12 bases of the junction unmatched. As DNA, the CDR3 is TGTGCCAGCTTCCGGCGGGAGCGAGCGGATGAGCAGTTCTTC. Protein product: CASFRRERADEQFF.

V and J are TRBV10-3 and TRBJ1-2, with a tentative D call TRBD1 (5 bases). Between the trimmed V and J ends, which lost 2 bases and 4 bases, there was a span of 14 bases. Germline V CDR1 and CDR2: ENHRY, SYGVKD. CDR3 size: 15 residues. CDR3 sequence (DNA): TGTGCCATCAGTGAGATGGCAGGGTACCCCTATGGCTACACCTTC. Its translation: CAISEMAGYPYGYTF.

The chain combines TRBV5-1 with TRBJ2-1; 11 positions match TRBD2. The V gene end was trimmed by 3 bases and the J gene end by 5 bases; junction bases not matched to a gene: 13. CDR1 is SGHRS, CDR2 YFSETQ, per germline. The CDR3 is made up of 18 amino acids. The chain's CDR3 is CASSSGLAASLRNNEQFF. The CDR3 bases are TGCGCCAGCAGCTCGGGACTAGCGGCGTCCTTACGCAACAATGAGCAGTTCTTC.

The genes are TRBV27 and TRBJ2-1, with TRBD1 as a possible D gene (6 bases). CDR3 length equals 12 residues. CDR1 and CDR2 from the germline V gene are MNHEY and SMNVEV (reference sequence). Trimming cost V 4 bases and J 14 bases, with 15 bases left between them. The CDR3 sequence is CASSSGQPREFF. The CDR3 DNA sequence: TGTGCCAGCAGTTCAGGACAGCCACGGGAGTTCTTC.

This clone was recorded once. This sequence joins TRBV9 and TRBJ2-2; possible D gene TRBD2, 6 bases. The CDR3 runs 12 residues. Trimming cost V 5 bases and J 4 bases, with 6 bases left between them. The germline V gene has CDR1 SGDLS and CDR2 YYNGEE. Written as DNA, the CDR3 is TGTGCCAGCAGGACTAGCACCGGGGAGCTGTTTTTT. It encodes CASRTSTGELFF.